These 27 T cell receptor beta chains were all obtained from the same sample, sequenced in a study of beta chain features in type 1 diabetes. Reverse transcribing all isolated RNA meant expressed TCRB transcripts were sequenced. Sequencing used immunoSEQ multiplex PCR; TCRdb keeps in-frame clones, though not all of them. The sample holds under 950,000 clones, roughly 16% seen once. The sequencing sample was made of naive CD4+ T cells from blood. All receptors derive from a woman aged 18-35 years in good health.

This clone was found a few times. V usage is TRBV7-6 and J usage is TRBJ2-5, with 8 bases matching TRBD2. V lost 4 bases to trimming and J lost 5 bases; unmatched junction nucleotides: 9. Germline lookup yields CDR1 SGHVS and CDR2 FNYEAQ. The CDR3 is 15 amino acids. CDR3 sequence reads: CASSWIAGPRETQYF. The CDR3 DNA follows: TGTGCCAGCAGCTGGATAGCGGGACCCAGGGAGACCCAGTACTTC.

This sequence joins TRBV11-1 and TRBJ2-1; TRBD2 matches at 9 bases. Germline assignment: CDR1 SGHAT and CDR2 FQDESV (reference sequence). Trimming removed 1 base from V and 8 bases from J; junction bases left unmatched: 6. CDR3 length: 15 amino acids. The CDR3 region is CASSLEASGMYEQFF. CDR3 in DNA: TGTGCCAGCAGCTTAGAGGCTAGCGGGATGTATGAGCAGTTCTTC.

This chain links TRBV5-1 with TRBJ2-7; 9 bases are shared with TRBD1. Germline-derived CDR1 and CDR2 are SGHRS and YFSETQ. There are 16 residues in the CDR3. J was trimmed by 0 bases and V by 2 bases; bases with no gene match: 6. The CDR3 nucleotides are TGCGCCAGCAGCTTCTCCGGGACAGGGTCCTCCTACGAGCAGTACTTC. Encoded protein: CASSFSGTGSSYEQYF.

The chain couples TRBV6-5 to TRBJ2-5; D uncertain. The V gene lost 6 bases and the J gene lost 4 bases, with 9 bases spanning the gap. CDR1 MNHEY and CDR2 SVGAGI come from the germline V gene. This CDR3 spans 12 amino acids. The CDR3 protein is CASSQPGETQYF. Written as DNA, the CDR3 is TGTGCCAGCAGCCAGCCAGGAGAGACCCAGTACTTC.

The rearrangement joins TRBV9 to TRBJ2-7; TRBD1 matches 10 bases. Per the germline V gene, CDR1 is SGDLS and CDR2 is YYNGEE. The CDR3 extends over 15 amino acids. Trimming cost V 3 bases and J 1 base; bases outside gene matches: 4. CDR3 bases: TGTGCCAGCAGCGCCCGGGACAGGGGTTCCTACGAGCAGTACTTC. Its protein product is CASSARDRGSYEQYF.

The V and J genes are TRBV4-3 and TRBJ2-1, with TRBD2 matching 8 bases. CDR1 LGHNA and CDR2 YSLEER come from the germline V gene. The CDR3 is made up of 17 amino acids. V was clipped by 4 bases and J by 8 bases; unmatched bases: 16. This CDR3 is CASSPSGRASSGYEQFF. CDR3 DNA: TGCGCCAGCAGCCCCTCCGGGAGGGCCTCCTCGGGCTATGAGCAGTTCTTC.

This clone has just a few counts. This sequence joins TRBV4-3 and TRBJ2-1; D may be TRBD1 (6 bases). V gave up 5 bases and J gave up 0 bases, with 11 bases separating them. CDR1 is LGHNA, CDR2 YSLEER, per germline. CDR3 length: 15 amino acids. For the CDR3, the DNA is TGCGCCAGCAGCAGAAACAGGGTCTCCTACAATGAGCAGTTCTTC. Protein product: CASSRNRVSYNEQFF.

This rearrangement joins TRBV7-9 to TRBJ2-3; 13 nucleotides match TRBD2. From germline, CDR1 is SEHNR and CDR2 FQNEAQ (reference sequence). Losses at the gene ends were 5 bases for V and 6 bases for J; bases not matched to a gene: 8. The CDR3 is made up of 16 amino acids. The CDR3 region has the DNA TGTGCCAGCAGCCCAAGGGGACTAGCGGGAAGTGATACGCAGTATTTT. It translates to CASSPRGLAGSDTQYF.

The chain combines TRBV6-5 with TRBJ2-1, with D possibly being TRBD1 or TRBD2 (5 bases each). Germline V CDR1 and CDR2: MNHEY, SVGAGI. The CDR3 covers 11 residues. The V end lost 11 bases, the J end lost 5 bases, and 10 bases lay between the germline ends. The CDR3 region has the DNA TGTGCCGGGGGTACCCACAATGAGCAGTTCTTC. Its protein is CAGGTHNEQFF.

The chain carries TRBV28 and TRBJ2-3; 10 bases line up with TRBD1. Germline CDR1 and CDR2: MDHEN and SYDVKM. The length of the CDR3 is 15 residues. Germline trimming cut 7 bases from V and 4 bases from J; bases unmatched to any gene: 8. The CDR3 DNA is TGTGCCAGCACCCCTTGGACAGGGGGGGCAGATACGCAGTATTTT. This codes for CASTPWTGGADTQYF.

The sample holds a few counts of this clone. The chain is built from TRBV29-1 and TRBJ1-3; no clear D gene. The germline V gene encodes CDR1 SQVTM and CDR2 ANQGSEA. This CDR3 comprises 13 residues. V lost 1 base and J 0 bases, leaving 4 bases between the germline ends. This CDR3 reads CSVEGISGNTIYF. The CDR3, as DNA: TGCAGCGTTGAAGGGATCTCTGGAAACACCATATATTTT.

The chain employs TRBV6-5 and TRBJ2-2, with unresolved D. There are 16 residues in the CDR3. Germline V gene lookup returns CDR1 MNHEY and CDR2 SVGAGI. The V and J ends lost 1 base and 5 bases respectively, with 14 bases between them. The CDR3 coding sequence is TGTGCCAGCAGTTACTTCGGCAGGACGGCTACCGGGGAGCTGTTTTTT. Its protein product is CASSYFGRTATGELFF.

This clone came up a few times. The gene calls are TRBV7-3 and TRBJ2-1, with 8 positions matching TRBD2. Germline-derived CDR1 and CDR2 are SGHTA and FQGTGA. CDR3 length: 15 amino acids. Trimming at V came to 6 bases and at J to 6 bases, leaving 10 bases not matched to a gene. The CDR3 nucleotides are TGTGCCAGCAGTTTTGCTAGCGGGTTTGGCAATGAGCAGTTCTTC. It encodes CASSFASGFGNEQFF. The full variable domain, in which reference TRBV7-3 and TRBJ2-1 provide the parts outside the CDR3, is GAGVSQTPSNKVTEKGKYVELRCDPISGHTALYWYRQSLGQGPEFLIYFQGTGAADDSGLPNDRFFAVRPEGSVSTLKIQRTERGDSAVYLCASSFASGFGNEQFFGPGTRLTVL.

The genes are TRBV6-6 and TRBJ2-6; D gene uncertain. V gave up 2 bases and J gave up 3 bases, with 8 bases separating them. CDR3 size: 15 residues. CDR1 is MNHNY and CDR2 is SVGAGI in the germline V gene (reference sequence). CDR3 amino acids: CASSYKQSGANVLTF. The CDR3 nucleotides are TGTGCCAGCAGTTACAAACAGAGTGGGGCCAACGTCCTGACTTTC.

This clone was observed a handful of times. This sample also contains other DNA sequences that code for the same CDR3. The chain has TRBV7-9 and TRBJ1-2; 10 positions match TRBD1. The CDR3 runs to 13 residues. Germline trimming cut 3 bases from V and 6 bases from J; bases unmatched to any gene: 1. Germline V CDR1 and CDR2: SEHNR, FQNEAQ (reference sequence). The CDR3 here is CASSFGTGDGYTF. CDR3 nucleotide sequence: TGTGCCAGCAGCTTCGGGACAGGGGATGGCTACACCTTC.

The rearrangement joins TRBV2 to TRBJ1-2, with D maybe TRBD1 (6 bases). This CDR3 has 13 residues. The V gene's germline CDR1 is SNHLY and CDR2 FYNNEI. Trimming stripped 11 bases from V and 4 bases from J, with 17 bases between. CDR3 sequence: CAEGGQGVYGYTF. Written as DNA, the CDR3 is TGTGCCGAGGGGGGGCAGGGAGTCTATGGCTACACCTTC.

This chain connects TRBV9 to TRBJ2-3; 11 bases line up with TRBD2. The CDR3 has 17 amino acids. The germline V gene encodes CDR1 SGDLS and CDR2 YYNGEE. The ends lost 4 bases at V and 1 base at J; junction bases unmatched: 8. The CDR3 spells CASSQGTSGRRTDTQYF. The DNA for the CDR3 is TGTGCCAGCAGCCAGGGGACTAGCGGACGGCGCACAGATACGCAGTATTTT.

This clone was detected a few times. The genes are TRBV5-6 and TRBJ2-5, with D possibly TRBD1 on 6 matching bases. The length of the CDR3 is 12 residues. Germline assignment: CDR1 SGHDT and CDR2 YYEEEE. V was clipped by 6 bases and J by 5 bases, with 11 bases between them. CDR3 nucleotide sequence: TGTGCCAGCACCACAGGGACGGAGACCCAGTACTTC. Encoded protein: CASTTGTETQYF.

This clone was picked up a small number of times. The chain recombines TRBV4-1 with TRBJ2-3; 8 bases fit TRBD1. The ends lost 2 bases at V and 5 bases at J; junction bases unmatched: 6. The CDR3 is 15 amino acids. The V gene's germline CDR1 is MGHRA and CDR2 YSYEKL. The CDR3 DNA is TGCGCCAGCAGCCAACTCGGGACAGGAAAAGATACGCAGTATTTT. This sequence encodes CASSQLGTGKDTQYF.

The J gene is TRBJ2-1, the V gene TRBV11-2; D gene uncertain. This CDR3 region has 15 residues. Germline assignment: CDR1 SGHAT and CDR2 FQNNGV. V lost 5 bases and J 6 bases, leaving 17 bases between the germline ends. In DNA form, the CDR3 reads TGTGCCAGCAGCCAGCCCAGACGGTCACGCAATGAGCAGTTCTTC. As protein: CASSQPRRSRNEQFF.

The table lists this clone with a few counts. The rearrangement joins TRBV28 to TRBJ1-1; the D is unclear. CDR3 length equals 14 residues. V was shortened by 8 bases and J by 0 bases, with 13 bases between the two germline ends. Per germline, CDR1 MDHEN and CDR2 SYDVKM. In DNA, the CDR3 is TGTGCCAGCCTTAGAGGGATCATGAACACTGAAGCTTTCTTT. This sequence encodes CASLRGIMNTEAFF.

The genes are TRBV2 and TRBJ2-3, with 7 bases identical to TRBD2. This CDR3 contains 16 residues. Germline loops: CDR1 SNHLY, CDR2 FYNNEI. V shed 6 bases, J shed 3 bases, and the junction held 12 bases outside the gene matches. This chain's CDR3 is CASRKTREAITDTQYF. The CDR3 DNA reads TGTGCCAGCAGGAAGACACGGGAGGCCATAACAGATACGCAGTATTTT.

The gene calls are TRBV5-1 and TRBJ2-3, with 11 bases fitting TRBD2. The CDR3 covers 19 residues. The junction had 13 bases not matched to a gene; V was cut back by 2 bases and J by 2 bases. The germline CDR1 and CDR2 sequences are SGHRS and YFSETQ. Here the CDR3 reads CASSFPTLSGRGNTDTQYF. The CDR3 nucleotides are TGCGCCAGCAGCTTCCCCACACTTAGCGGGAGGGGGAACACAGATACGCAGTATTTT.

CDR3 nucleotide sequence: TGTGCCAGCAGCTTATCCAGAGGAAACACCATATATTTT. It is translated as CASSLSRGNTIYF. The rearrangement joins TRBV7-8 to TRBJ1-3; D is undetermined. The CDR3 is 13 residues long. Germline CDR1 is SGHVS and CDR2 is FQNEAQ. Trimming took 2 bases from V and 4 from J, leaving 6 bases between them.

This clone was observed a few times. The chain recombines TRBV6-6 with TRBJ1-2, with a tentative D call TRBD1 (6 bases). Deletions cut 6 bases from V and 4 bases from J, with 12 bases between. The CDR3 has 13 residues. Germline V lookup: CDR1 MNHNY, CDR2 SVGAGI (reference sequence). The CDR3 spells CASSLGGGYGYTF. The CDR3 DNA follows: TGTGCCAGCAGCCTAGGGGGAGGCTATGGCTACACCTTC.

This clone was recorded a few times. Within the sample, other DNA sequences also encode this same CDR3. The J gene is TRBJ2-2, the V gene TRBV7-9; the D is unclear. CDR1 and CDR2 (germline): SEHNR, FQNEAQ (reference sequence). The CDR3 loop spans 12 amino acids. The V gene lost 1 base and the J gene lost 7 bases, with 4 bases spanning the gap. The CDR3 bases are TGTGCCAGCAGCTTAGTTAGCGGGGAGCTGTTTTTT. Translated, it gives CASSLVSGELFF.

This chain links TRBV11-2 with TRBJ2-3; weak D call: TRBD2 (5 bases). Germline V gives CDR1 SGHAT, CDR2 FQNNGV. This CDR3 has 13 residues. V was clipped by 3 bases and J by 4 bases, with 8 bases between them. The CDR3 loop is CASSFRGADTQYF. The CDR3 nucleotides are TGTGCCAGCAGCTTCCGGGGTGCAGATACGCAGTATTTT.